This T cell receptor (beta chain) is drawn from a study of cytomegalovirus exposure and HLA in healthy donors. Produced via immunoSEQ multiplex PCR; TCRdb's table is partial and in-frame only. The table records hundreds of thousands of clones, around 91% of them present only once. Separate from the roughly 700-subject first cohort, the approximately 130-subject validation cohort was the one that the donors belonged to. The CDR3 totals 15 residues. Trimming removed 0 bases from V and 0 bases from J, with 6 bases in between. Germline-derived CDR1 and CDR2 are MNHEY and SMNVEV (reference sequence). Sequencing used PBMCs. The chain uses TRBV27 and TRBJ2-1; no clear D. The clonotype was recovered from a woman aged 30 to 39 in good health and CMV-seronegative. The CDR3: CASSLSAASYNEQFF. The CDR3 DNA follows: TGTGCCAGCAGTTTATCAGCCGCCTCCTACAATGAGCAGTTCTTC.